What follows are 22 T cell receptor beta chains derived from one specimen sequenced in a study of cytomegalovirus exposure and HLA in healthy donors. Vbeta (60) and Jbeta (13) primers were used in the PCR. Method: immunoSEQ multiplex PCR; TCRdb's copy keeps in-frame clones and lacks some. The sample yields around 97,000 clones, about four fifths seen once. The sample was PBMCs. The receptors derive from a man between 40 and 49 years old in good health and CMV-seropositive.

The chain carries TRBV6-1 and TRBJ1-4; unclear D gene. Per germline, CDR1 MNHNS and CDR2 SASEGT. Trimming stripped 0 bases from V and 7 bases from J, with 12 bases between. The CDR3 contains 15 residues. CDR3 amino acids: CASSEAVGVVEKLFF. DNA of the CDR3: TGTGCCAGCAGTGAAGCCGTCGGGGTAGTTGAAAAACTGTTTTTT.

The chain combines TRBV30 with TRBJ2-2; unclear D gene. The CDR3 extends over 14 amino acids. Trimming left V 3 bases short and J 4 bases short, with 12 bases between. Germline values: CDR1 GTSNPN, CDR2 SVGIG (reference sequence). The CDR3 sequence: CAWSPTRVTGELFF. The CDR3 DNA follows: TGTGCCTGGAGCCCAACCCGGGTCACCGGGGAGCTGTTTTTT. The full variable domain, rest sourced from reference TRBV30 and TRBJ2-2, is SQTIHQWPATLVQPVGSPLSLECTVEGTSNPNLYWYRQAAGRGLQLLFYSVGIGQISSEVPQNLSASRPQDRQFILSSKKLLLSDSGFYLCAWSPTRVTGELFFGEGSRLTVL.

V usage is TRBV5-1 and J usage is TRBJ2-2; unclear D gene. This CDR3 region has 14 residues. Germline CDR1 is SGHRS and CDR2 is YFSETQ. V gave up 1 base and J gave up 1 base, with 5 bases separating them. The chain's CDR3 is CASSLYGNTGELFF. CDR3 nucleotide sequence: TGCGCCAGCAGCTTGTACGGGAACACCGGGGAGCTGTTTTTT.

This clone was detected only a few times. The chain employs TRBV13 and TRBJ1-5; 7 positions match TRBD1. Germline CDR1 PRHDT, CDR2 FYEKMQ (reference sequence). CDR3 length equals 15 residues. V was pared by 2 bases and J by 5 bases, with 6 bases of the junction left unmatched. The CDR3 DNA is TGTGCCAGCAGCTTAAGAGGGGGCCTCGATCAGCCCCAGCATTTT. This translates into CASSLRGGLDQPQHF.

The chain combines TRBV5-1 with TRBJ2-2, with 12 bases lining up with TRBD2. J gave up 5 bases and V 0 bases, and 5 bases lay outside the gene matches. CDR1 and CDR2 (germline): SGHRS, YFSETQ. This CDR3 contains 17 residues. CDR3 nucleotide sequence: TGCGCCAGCAGCTTGGAGACTAGCGGGAGTGGGACCGGGGAGCTGTTTTTT. Protein: CASSLETSGSGTGELFF.

V and J are TRBV7-9 and TRBJ2-4; TRBD1 might be the D (6 bases). The CDR3 runs to 14 residues. V gave up 5 bases and J gave up 7 bases, with 15 bases separating them. Germline V gene data show CDR1 as SEHNR and CDR2 as FQNEAQ (reference sequence). CDR3 in amino acids: CASSPLTGTNIQYF. In DNA form, the CDR3 reads TGTGCCAGCAGCCCCTTGACAGGCACTAACATTCAGTACTTC.

This chain joins TRBV6-5 and TRBJ1-2, with D possibly being TRBD1 (5 bases). The ends were cut back, 4 bases at V and 6 bases at J, with 12 bases in the middle. CDR3 size: 13 residues. The germline V gene encodes CDR1 MNHEY and CDR2 SVGAGI. CDR3 DNA: TGTGCCAGCAGTTTCCCGGGGGGTGATGGCTACACCTTC. It specifies CASSFPGGDGYTF.

The chain links TRBV5-1 to TRBJ2-1; 7 nucleotides line up with TRBD2. In germline, CDR1 is SGHRS, CDR2 YFSETQ. The ends lost 0 bases at V and 3 bases at J; junction bases unmatched: 6. The CDR3 consists of 16 residues. In nucleotides, the CDR3 is TGCGCCAGCAGCTTGGTTCGCGGGAGTGACTACAATGAGCAGTTCTTC. Translating it yields CASSLVRGSDYNEQFF.

This sequence joins TRBV4-2 and TRBJ1-4; 11 nucleotides line up with TRBD1. CDR3 size: 16 residues. Germline values: CDR1 LGHNA, CDR2 YNFKEQ. The V and J ends lost 3 bases and 7 bases, in that order; junction bases with no gene match: 7. CDR3 bases: TGTGCCAGCAGCCAGTTGGACAGGGGGCGTGTTGAAAAACTGTTTTTT. Translating gives CASSQLDRGRVEKLFF.

The CDR3 DNA sequence: TGTGCCTGGAGTTCGTGGGGCCCCTACTCTGAAGCTTTCTTT. Its protein product is CAWSSWGPYSEAFF. The chain recombines TRBV30 with TRBJ1-1, with D perhaps matching TRBD1 (5 bases). The V end was cut by 2 bases, the J end by 6 bases, with 16 bases between. The CDR3 has 14 amino acids. Germline lookup yields CDR1 GTSNPN and CDR2 SVGIG (reference sequence).

The rearrangement links TRBV13 to TRBJ1-4; D ambiguous. The CDR3 has 13 amino acids. Germline loops: CDR1 PRHDT, CDR2 FYEKMQ (reference sequence). Deletions cut 1 base from V and 4 bases from J, with 4 bases between. The CDR3 sequence: CASSLALNEKLFF. As DNA, the CDR3 is TGTGCCAGCAGCTTAGCCCTTAATGAAAAACTGTTTTTT.

Written as DNA, the CDR3 is TGTGCCAGCTCACCTACTAGCGGGAGTAGGTACGAGCAGTACTTC. Protein product: CASSPTSGSRYEQYF. V usage is TRBV18 and J usage is TRBJ2-7; 11 bases line up with TRBD2. The CDR3 totals 15 residues. After removal of 3 bases from V and 4 bases from J, the junction contained 5 bases not matched to a gene. Germline CDR1 KGHSH, CDR2 LQKENI.

V and J are TRBV6-1 and TRBJ1-1; D call uncertain. Germline CDR1 reads MNHNS; CDR2 reads SASEGT. The CDR3 sequence is 12 residues long. With 2 bases removed from V and 9 bases from J, the gap between germline ends came to 10 bases. The CDR3 sequence is CASSELGSKAFF. In DNA form, the CDR3 reads TGTGCCAGCAGTGAATTGGGCAGCAAAGCTTTCTTT.

The V and J genes are TRBV28 and TRBJ2-2, with TRBD1 identical over 7 bases. Germline trimming cut 1 base from V and 4 bases from J; bases unmatched to any gene: 9. CDR1 and CDR2 from the germline V gene are MDHEN and SYDVKM. The CDR3 contains 17 residues. DNA for the CDR3: TGTGCCAGCAGTTTATTGGACCCGGGACAGTTCACCGGGGAGCTGTTTTTT. Translation gives CASSLLDPGQFTGELFF.

In this sample, this clone turned up a few times. V and J are TRBV5-6 and TRBJ2-1; 7 nucleotides agree with TRBD1. Unmatched junction bases numbered 13, after V lost 4 bases and J lost 9 bases. Germline values: CDR1 SGHDT, CDR2 YYEEEE. The CDR3 is 15 amino acids. The CDR3 bases are TGTGCCAGCAGCAGCCGTCTACAGGGGACGGGTGAGCAGTTCTTC. Encoded protein: CASSSRLQGTGEQFF.

The chain joins TRBV5-1 to TRBJ2-1; 8 nucleotides align to TRBD2. Per the germline V gene, CDR1 is SGHRS and CDR2 is YFSETQ. Germline trimming cut 4 bases from V and 6 bases from J; bases unmatched to any gene: 9. This CDR3 region has 15 residues. CDR3 residues: CASSVSGISGNEQFF. The CDR3 DNA follows: TGCGCCAGCAGCGTTAGCGGGATATCGGGCAATGAGCAGTTCTTC.

The chain carries TRBV7-8 and TRBJ2-1; D possibly corresponds to TRBD1 (6 bases). V shed 5 bases and J shed 4 bases, with 15 bases lying between them. In germline, CDR1 is SGHVS, CDR2 FQNEAQ. The CDR3 contains 15 residues. This CDR3 reads CASSGSGTSYNEQFF. The CDR3 DNA follows: TGTGCCAGCAGCGGATCCGGGACAAGTTACAATGAGCAGTTCTTC.

This chain joins TRBV2 and TRBJ1-5; 7 bases are a match to TRBD1. V shed 4 bases, J shed 1 base, and the junction held 4 bases outside the gene matches. CDR1 and CDR2 (germline): SNHLY, FYNNEI. The length of the CDR3 is 15 residues. The CDR3 sequence is CASSGGRGSNQPQHF. Here the CDR3 DNA reads TGTGCCAGCAGTGGGGGCAGGGGGAGCAATCAGCCCCAGCATTTT.

The rearrangement links TRBV5-1 to TRBJ2-2, with 7 bases identical to TRBD2. The junction had 8 bases not matched to a gene; V was cut back by 2 bases and J by 7 bases. The CDR3 is 15 residues long. CDR1 is SGHRS, CDR2 YFSETQ, per germline. CDR3 amino acids: CASSFEIIAGGELFF. The CDR3 DNA is TGCGCCAGCAGCTTCGAAATAATAGCGGGCGGGGAGCTGTTTTTT.

CDR3: CASSYSTGTGPTNEKLFF. In DNA form, the CDR3 reads TGTGCCAGCAGTTATAGCACCGGGACAGGGCCAACTAATGAAAAACTGTTTTTT. The rearrangement links TRBV28 to TRBJ1-4; 9 nucleotides agree with TRBD1. After removal of 4 bases from V and 0 bases from J, the junction contained 9 bases not matched to a gene. CDR1 and CDR2 (germline): MDHEN, SYDVKM. This CDR3 has 18 residues.

This sequence joins TRBV14 and TRBJ2-1; 7 positions match TRBD2. Germline lookup yields CDR1 SGHDN and CDR2 FVKESK. Losses at the gene ends were 3 bases for V and 4 bases for J; bases not matched to a gene: 0. The length of the CDR3 is 13 residues. The CDR3 spells CASSQREYNEQFF. The DNA of the CDR3 is TGTGCCAGCAGCCAGCGGGAGTACAATGAGCAGTTCTTC.

V usage is TRBV4-1 and J usage is TRBJ1-4; 9 bases align to TRBD1. Germline CDR1 reads MGHRA; CDR2 reads YSYEKL. This CDR3 is built from 15 residues. After removal of 6 bases from V and 8 bases from J, the junction contained 10 bases not matched to a gene. The CDR3 region has the DNA TGCGCCAGCAGGGTCTGGGGACAGGGTCACGAAAAACTGTTTTTT. Protein product: CASRVWGQGHEKLFF.